Detailed here is one T cell receptor beta chain. This sample is part of a study of blood T cell repertoires in COVID-19. Overall study: Nucleic acid was either cDNA or gDNA, and it came from T cells, B-cell-depleted T cells, or PBMCs.

Clinical history as reported by participants underpinned cohort assignment. Germline CDR1 reads MGHRA; CDR2 reads YSYEKL. J gave up 7 bases and V 4 bases, and 6 bases lay outside the gene matches. This CDR3 spans 15 amino acids. Here immunoSEQ multiplex PCR was the method, and the copy in TCRdb shows in-frame clones only, minus some. This sample has about 300,000 clones, with approximately 90% found just once. The gene calls are TRBV4-1 and TRBJ1-4; 10 positions agree with TRBD1. This sequence was found in a man in his thirties or forties who had recovered from COVID-19. Sequencing input: PBMCs or T cells enriched from blood (not recorded which). CDR3 in amino acids: CASSRDRGRGEKLFF. CDR3 sequence (DNA): TGCGCCAGCAGCCGAGACAGGGGGCGCGGTGAAAAACTGTTTTTT.